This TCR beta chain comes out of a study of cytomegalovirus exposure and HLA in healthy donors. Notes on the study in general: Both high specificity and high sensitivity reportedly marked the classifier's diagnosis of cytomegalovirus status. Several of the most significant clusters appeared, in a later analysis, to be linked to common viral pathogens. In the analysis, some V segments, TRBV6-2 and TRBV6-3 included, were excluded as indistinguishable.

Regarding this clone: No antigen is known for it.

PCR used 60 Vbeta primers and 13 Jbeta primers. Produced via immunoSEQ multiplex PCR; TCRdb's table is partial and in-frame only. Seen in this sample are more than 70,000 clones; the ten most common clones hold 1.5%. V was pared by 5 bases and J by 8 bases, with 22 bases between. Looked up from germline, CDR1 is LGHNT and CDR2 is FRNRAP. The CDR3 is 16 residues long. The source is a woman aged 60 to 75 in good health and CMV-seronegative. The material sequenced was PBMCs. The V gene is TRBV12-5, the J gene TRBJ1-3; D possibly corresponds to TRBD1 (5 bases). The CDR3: CASGPSVGSGKDTIYF. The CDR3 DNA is TGTGCTAGTGGTCCCTCGGTGGGGTCAGGGAAGGACACCATATATTTT.